These T cell receptor beta chains were read from a single sample in a study of OX40 agonist ivuxolimab in advanced cancers. Using immunoSEQ multiplex PCR, the repertoire was profiled, and TCRdb retains in-frame clones only, with some absent. The table records under 95,000 clones, over 90% of them present only once. The material was CD4+ or CD8+ T cells sorted from blood, obtained in a trial of the OX40 agonist ivuxolimab. The receptors stem from an adult with an advanced solid tumor such as melanoma, head and neck, liver or kidney cancer. The conserved cysteine and the conserved F or W are not part of the CDR3 here. The order of the fields is CDR3 protein, V gene, J gene, clone size. Not all rows give a size; the values are once, few, many and, for expanded clones, a class.

CDR3 protein: ASSLEAYTEAF
V gene: TRBV11-2
J gene: TRBJ1-1
clone size: .

CDR3 protein: SATPQGLADEQY
V gene: TRBV29-1
J gene: TRBJ2-7
clone size: .

CDR3 protein: ASSLAQREKTQY
V gene: TRBV11-2
J gene: TRBJ2-5
clone size: .

CDR3 protein: ATSDLGGGVHTEAF
V gene: TRBV19
J gene: TRBJ1-1
clone size: once

CDR3 protein: ATSSGGYYEQY
V gene: TRBV19
J gene: TRBJ2-7
clone size: .

CDR3 protein: ASSQVVGQGARNYGYT
V gene: TRBV4-1
J gene: TRBJ1-2
clone size: medium-sized

CDR3 protein: ASSLETSGASTDTQY
V gene: TRBV5-4
J gene: TRBJ2-3
clone size: .

CDR3 protein: ASEYNEQF
V gene: TRBV2
J gene: TRBJ2-1
clone size: .

CDR3 protein: ASRPDNSGANVLT
V gene: TRBV6-1
J gene: TRBJ2-6
clone size: .

CDR3 protein: ASSPGGRNNQPQH
V gene: TRBV6-5
J gene: TRBJ1-5
clone size: .

CDR3 protein: ASSLDRVQSYNEQF
V gene: TRBV5-1
J gene: TRBJ2-1
clone size: .

CDR3 protein: ASSYRRDSEAF
V gene: TRBV6-6
J gene: TRBJ1-1
clone size: .

CDR3 protein: ASLDDTYEQY
V gene: TRBV6-6
J gene: TRBJ2-7
clone size: .

CDR3 protein: ASSLGGRYEQY
V gene: TRBV7-9
J gene: TRBJ2-7
clone size: .

CDR3 protein: ASSHETGNYGYT
V gene: TRBV6-6
J gene: TRBJ1-2
clone size: .

CDR3 protein: ASSPPLAGYGETQY
V gene: TRBV18
J gene: TRBJ2-5
clone size: once

CDR3 protein: ASTTSGNNEQF
V gene: TRBV10-2
J gene: TRBJ2-1
clone size: .

CDR3 protein: ASSETSGGANQETQY
V gene: TRBV27
J gene: TRBJ2-5
clone size: .

CDR3 protein: SVEDGQDSYEQY
V gene: TRBV29-1
J gene: TRBJ2-7
clone size: .

CDR3 protein: ASSSAIAYGDGYT
V gene: TRBV7-9
J gene: TRBJ1-2
clone size: .

CDR3 protein: ASSSVLLGTDTQY
V gene: TRBV27
J gene: TRBJ2-3
clone size: .